This T cell receptor (beta chain) appears in the sequencing data of a study of T cell responses to AZD1222 COVID-19 vaccine. Only in-frame clones appear in the TCRdb table, and some are missing; sequencing was by immunoSEQ multiplex PCR. The sample lists roughly 89,000 clones, 88% occurring once. CDR3 size: 12 residues. V lost 5 bases and J 5 bases, leaving 10 bases between the germline ends. CDR1 and CDR2 from the germline V gene are SGHTA and FQGNSA. This clone was detected once. This chain joins TRBV7-2 and TRBJ2-7; D is ambiguous. This sequence was found in an adult in good health. The sequencing used peripheral blood, collected on day 0 of MenACWY control vaccination. The CDR3 sequence: CASSAGRNEQYF. The CDR3 DNA reads as TGTGCCAGCAGCGCTGGGCGAAACGAGCAGTACTTC.